The TCR beta chain described here comes from a study of CD8+CD57+ T cells in acquired aplastic anemia. Overall study context: An average of about 3.4 ug of DNA was obtained from sorted CD4+ and CD8+ cells.

CDR3 size: 13 residues. CDR1 and CDR2 from the germline V gene are MNHEY and SVGEGT. V was shortened by 5 bases and J by 10 bases, with 17 bases between the two germline ends. Study-wide findings and caveats: Patient and control CD8+ Simpson's diversity was not significantly different. Patients and controls were found to share 25 to 35 CD8+ CDR3 sequences.

Worth noting for this clonotype: Its specificity is not known.

The patients chosen for sequencing had shown expansion of CD8+CD57+ cells (detected by flow cytometry). The diagnosis in all patients was severe acquired aplastic anemia. CDR3 and TCR beta VDJ profiling relied on a genomic DNA template. MiXCR was run by TCRdb on the reads, yielding one entry per CDR3 protein. The sample yields some 160,000 distinct CDR3 sequences, around 48% seen once. This receptor was obtained from a human donor with aplastic anemia. Sequences were obtained from sorted CD4+, CD8+, or CD8+CD57+ T cells (not recorded which) from PBMCs. The J gene is TRBJ1-1, the V gene TRBV6-2 or TRBV6-3, with a weak D call TRBD1 (6 bases). CDR3 in DNA: TGTGCCAGCAGTCCCAGTTACAGGGAAGGAGCTTTCTTT. Translation gives CASSPSYREGAFF.